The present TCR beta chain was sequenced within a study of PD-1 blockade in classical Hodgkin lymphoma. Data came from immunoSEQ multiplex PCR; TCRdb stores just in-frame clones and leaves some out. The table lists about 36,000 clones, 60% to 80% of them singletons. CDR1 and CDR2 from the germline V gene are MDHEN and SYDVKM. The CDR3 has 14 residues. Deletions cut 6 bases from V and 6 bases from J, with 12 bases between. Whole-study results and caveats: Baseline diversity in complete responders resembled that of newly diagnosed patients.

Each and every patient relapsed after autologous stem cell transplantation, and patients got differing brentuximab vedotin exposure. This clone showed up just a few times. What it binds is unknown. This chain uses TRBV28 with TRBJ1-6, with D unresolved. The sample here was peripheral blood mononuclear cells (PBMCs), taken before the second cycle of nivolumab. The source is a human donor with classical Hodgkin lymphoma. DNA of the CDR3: TGTGCCAGCAGACAAGACATCCCTAATTCACCCCTCCACTTT. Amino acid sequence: CASRQDIPNSPLHF.